Reported below is one TCR beta chain. TCRdb independently ran MiXCR on the RT-PCR reads; one entry per CDR3 protein. The sample contains tens of thousands of distinct CDR3 sequences, 40% to 60% of which appear only once. These data belong to a study of patients and donors after allogeneic stem cell transplantation. CDR3 length: 13 amino acids. Germline-derived CDR1 and CDR2 are DFQATT and SNEGSKA (reference sequence). Between the trimmed V and J ends, which lost 3 bases and 5 bases, there was a span of 13 bases. Sequencing was carried out using blood, either unsorted or a sorted T cell fraction (not recorded which). The TCR comes from a human donor who was either an allogeneic HSCT recipient or a stem cell or donor lymphocyte infusion donor (not recorded which). It is not recorded whose cells these are; they may come from a transplant donor. V gene TRBV20-1 combines with J gene TRBJ1-1, with D maybe TRBD1 (6 bases). CDR3 sequence (DNA): TGCAGTGCTAGGTCCGGGGGCGCGACTGAAGCTTTCTTT. Amino acid sequence: CSARSGGATEAFF.